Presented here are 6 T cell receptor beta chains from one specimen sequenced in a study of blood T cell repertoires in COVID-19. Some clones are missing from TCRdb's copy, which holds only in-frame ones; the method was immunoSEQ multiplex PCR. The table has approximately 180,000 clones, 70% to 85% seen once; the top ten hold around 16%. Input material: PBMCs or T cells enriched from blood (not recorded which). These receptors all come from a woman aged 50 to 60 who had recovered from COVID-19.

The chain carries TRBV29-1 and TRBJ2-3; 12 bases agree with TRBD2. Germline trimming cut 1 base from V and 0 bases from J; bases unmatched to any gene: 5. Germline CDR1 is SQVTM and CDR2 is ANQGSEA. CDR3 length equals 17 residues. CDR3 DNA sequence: TGCAGCGTTGAAGGACTAGCGGGAGAGGGGAGCACAGATACGCAGTATTTT. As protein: CSVEGLAGEGSTDTQYF.

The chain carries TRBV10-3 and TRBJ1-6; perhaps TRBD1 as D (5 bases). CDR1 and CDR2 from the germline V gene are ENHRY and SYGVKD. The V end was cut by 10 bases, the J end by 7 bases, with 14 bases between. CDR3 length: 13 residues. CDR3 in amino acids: CAKRDSPNSPLHF. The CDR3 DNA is TGTGCCAAAAGAGACAGCCCCAATTCACCCCTCCACTTT.

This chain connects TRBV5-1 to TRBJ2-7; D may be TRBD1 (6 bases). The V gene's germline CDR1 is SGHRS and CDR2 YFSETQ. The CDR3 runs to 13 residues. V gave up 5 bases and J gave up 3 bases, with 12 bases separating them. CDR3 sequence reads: CASSVVGGYEQYF. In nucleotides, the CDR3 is TGCGCCAGCAGTGTTGTAGGGGGCTACGAGCAGTACTTC.

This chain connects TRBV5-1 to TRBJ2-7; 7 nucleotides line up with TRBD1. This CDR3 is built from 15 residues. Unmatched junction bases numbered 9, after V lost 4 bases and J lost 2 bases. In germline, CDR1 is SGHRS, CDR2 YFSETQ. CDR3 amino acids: CASSLEGTGAYEQYF. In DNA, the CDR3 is TGCGCCAGCAGCCTCGAAGGAACAGGGGCCTACGAGCAGTACTTC.

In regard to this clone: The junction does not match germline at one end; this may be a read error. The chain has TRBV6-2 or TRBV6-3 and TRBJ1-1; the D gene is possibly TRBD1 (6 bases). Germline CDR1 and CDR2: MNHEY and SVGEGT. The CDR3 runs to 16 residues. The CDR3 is CASSYTPGGMKTEAFF. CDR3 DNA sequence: TGTGCCAGCAGTTACACTCCTGGGGGCATGAAGACTGAAGCTTTCTTT.

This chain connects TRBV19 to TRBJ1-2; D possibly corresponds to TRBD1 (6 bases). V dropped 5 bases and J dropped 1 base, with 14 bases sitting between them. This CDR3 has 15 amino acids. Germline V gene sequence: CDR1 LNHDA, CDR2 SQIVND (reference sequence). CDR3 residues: CASSSQGFVNYGYTF. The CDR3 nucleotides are TGTGCCAGTAGTTCACAGGGATTTGTTAACTATGGCTACACCTTC.